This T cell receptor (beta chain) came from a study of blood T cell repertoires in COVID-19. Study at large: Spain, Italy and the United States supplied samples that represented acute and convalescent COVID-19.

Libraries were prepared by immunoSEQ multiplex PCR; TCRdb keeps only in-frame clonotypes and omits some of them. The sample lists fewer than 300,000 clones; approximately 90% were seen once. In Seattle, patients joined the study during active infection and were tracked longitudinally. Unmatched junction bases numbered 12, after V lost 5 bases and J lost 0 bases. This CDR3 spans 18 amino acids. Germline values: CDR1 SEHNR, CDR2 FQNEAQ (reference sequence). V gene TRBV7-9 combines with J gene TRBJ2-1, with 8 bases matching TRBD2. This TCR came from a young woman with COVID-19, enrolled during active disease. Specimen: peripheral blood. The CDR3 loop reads CASSLGRLAQSSYNEQFF. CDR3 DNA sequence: TGTGCCAGCAGCCTCGGGAGACTAGCGCAGAGCTCCTACAATGAGCAGTTCTTC.